One and the same sample provided the 29 T cell receptor beta chains below, sequenced in a study of tissue T cells after allogeneic stem cell transplantation. Clones were read by immunoSEQ multiplex PCR, and TCRdb kept only the in-frame ones, dropping some. This sample carries roughly 5,300 clones, around 52% of them seen once, and the ten largest clones take approximately 9%. Time point indicated: mouse harvest day 7 after allogeneic transplant. Each mouse received 10^7 T-cell-depleted marrow cells plus 10^6 splenic CD5+ T cells by tail vein. The sample consisted of gut tissue. These receptors were obtained from a female BALB/c mouse given C57BL/6 T cells with graft-versus-host disease after an allogeneic hematopoietic cell transplant.

This clone counts as medium-sized. The germline and genes are mouse ones. The sequenced fragment ends 1 residue before the CDR3 boundary, so the rest is inferred from the germline J gene. The rearrangement uses TRBV13-1 and TRBJ1-4; the match to TRBD1 covers 9 bases. CDR3 length equals 16 residues. Losses at the gene ends were 0 bases for V and 3 bases for J; bases not matched to a gene: 3. Germline CDR1 NSHNY, CDR2 SYGAGN. The sequenced CDR3 bases are TGTGCCAGCAGTGATGGGGGACAGGGAACCAACGAAAGATTATTT. This encodes CASSDGGQGTNERLF. The CDR3 reads in full as CASSDGGQGTNERLFF. Combining the CDR3 with reference TRBV13-1 and TRBJ1-4 gives the whole variable domain EAAVTQSPRNKVTVTGGNVTLSCRQTNSHNYMYWYRQDTGHGLRLIHYSYGAGNLRIGDVPDGYKATRTTQEDFFLLLELASPSQTSLYFCASSDGGQGTNERLFFGHGTKLSVL.

Details on this clone: The genes and germline here are from mouse. The read is 1 residue too short to cover the CDR3 end, so that end is filled in from the germline J gene. The rearrangement links TRBV26 to TRBJ1-6; D is uncertain. TRBJ1-6 is flagged as an ORF with uncertain function. V lost 2 bases to trimming and J lost 3 bases, with 2 bases between them. The germline gives CDR1 KGHPV, CDR2 FQNQEV (reference sequence). There are 13 residues in the CDR3. This CDR3 reads CASSLDYNSPLYF. CDR3 DNA, as far as it was read: TGTGCCAGCAGTCTGGACTATAATTCGCCCCTCTAC.

This clone turned up a few times. Gene names refer to mouse genes. The read falls 1 residue short of the CDR3 end, and the missing part is taken from the germline J gene. The rearrangement joins TRBV13-1 to TRBJ2-3; 9 positions agree with TRBD2. The CDR3 is made up of 16 amino acids. V dropped 0 bases and J dropped 0; count of bases not matched to a gene: 2. The germline gives CDR1 NSHNY, CDR2 SYGAGN. The CDR3 DNA, read in part, is TGTGCCAGCAGTGATGCCTGGGGGGGAAGTGCAGAAACGCTGTAT. It translates to CASSDAWGGSAETLY. The CDR3 in its entirety is CASSDAWGGSAETLYF.

This clone turned up a few times. Mouse germline and gene names are used. The read is 1 residue too short to cover the CDR3 end, so that end is filled in from the germline J gene. The genes are TRBV26 and TRBJ2-1; D uncertain. The V end lost 6 bases, the J end lost 3 bases, and 9 bases lay between the germline ends. The CDR3 consists of 13 residues. Germline loops: CDR1 KGHPV, CDR2 FQNQEV (reference sequence). The CDR3 region is CASRPNIYAEQFF. The CDR3 bases that were read are TGTGCCAGCAGGCCGAACATCTATGCTGAGCAGTTC.

A few counts support this clone. Gene labels here are mouse ones. The DNA ends 1 residue before the CDR3 does, and the rest of the CDR3 is filled in from the germline J gene. V gene TRBV20 combines with J gene TRBJ1-1; 8 bases agree with TRBD1. Germline assignment: CDR1 GFQATS and CDR2 STVNSAI. After removal of 0 bases from V and 2 bases from J, the junction contained 2 bases not matched to a gene. The CDR3 covers 14 residues. Here the CDR3 reads CGARDPGGNTEVFF. The DNA read from the CDR3 is TGTGGTGCTAGGGATCCAGGGGGCAACACAGAAGTCTTC.

A note on this clone: Genes here carry mouse names. With the read ending 1 residue before the CDR3 end, the germline J gene is used to fill in that end. This chain joins TRBV26 and TRBJ2-1, with 10 bases matching TRBD2. The germline V gene has CDR1 KGHPV and CDR2 FQNQEV (reference sequence). After removal of 6 bases from V and 3 bases from J, the junction contained 2 bases not matched to a gene. CDR3 size: 14 residues. Partial CDR3 DNA: TGTGCCAGCAGAGGGGACTGGGGCTATGCTGAGCAGTTC. It specifies CASRGDWGYAEQF. The entire CDR3 protein reads CASRGDWGYAEQFF.

This clone was detected only a few times. The listed genes are named as in mouse. The read terminates 1 residue ahead of where the CDR3 ends, so the germline J gene completes it. V usage is TRBV19 and J usage is TRBJ2-3, with TRBD2 identical over 8 bases. Germline lookup yields CDR1 FNHDT and CDR2 SITEND (reference sequence). This CDR3 region has 16 residues. With 2 bases clipped from V and 0 bases from J, the junction kept 5 bases outside the gene matches. CDR3 protein: CASSIGLGTSAETLYF. Incomplete CDR3 DNA: TGTGCCAGCAGTATCGGACTGGGAACTAGTGCAGAAACGCTGTAT.

Concerning this clone itself: Genes here carry mouse names. The read terminates 1 residue before the CDR3 end, so the remaining end is supplied by the germline J gene. V gene TRBV26 combines with J gene TRBJ2-7; D unclear. Germline V gene lookup returns CDR1 KGHPV and CDR2 FQNQEV (reference sequence). V was trimmed by 4 bases and J by 0 bases, leaving 1 base between them. The CDR3 runs 11 residues. Here the CDR3 reads CASSPSYEQYF. CDR3 DNA (partial): TGTGCCAGCAGTCCCTCCTATGAACAGTAC.

In the case of this clone: Mouse germline and gene names are used. The missing CDR3 end, 1 residue past where the read stops, is filled in from the germline J gene. The rearrangement links TRBV13-1 to TRBJ1-3; D not certain. Germline values: CDR1 NSHNY, CDR2 SYGAGN. V lost 1 base and J 0 bases, leaving 8 bases between the germline ends. The CDR3 sequence is 15 residues long. CDR3 bases read: TGTGCCAGCAGTGATTCGAGGAATTCTGGAAATACGCTCTAT. Its protein is CASSDSRNSGNTLY. The whole CDR3 is CASSDSRNSGNTLYF.

In regard to this clone: Germline and junction disagree at one end, which may indicate a read error. The genes are named according to mouse. The read ends 1 residue early relative to the CDR3; the germline J gene fills the gap. This chain connects TRBV13-3 to TRBJ2-1; D is ambiguous. This CDR3 comprises 13 residues. Germline V gene data show CDR1 as NNHDY and CDR2 as SYVADS. CDR3 bases read: TGCGCCAGCAGTGATGACTTCTCCGCTGAGCAGTTC. As protein: CASSDDFSAEQF. The whole CDR3 reads CASSDDFSAEQFF.

This clone appeared once. Genes and germline come from the mouse. The sequenced CDR3 bases are TGTGCCAGCTCTCTATGGACTGGGGGAGGACAAAACACCTTGTAC. It encodes CASSLWTGGGQNTLY. The CDR3 as a whole reads CASSLWTGGGQNTLYF. This chain links TRBV12-1 with TRBJ2-4; 10 bases align to TRBD2. With the read ending 1 residue before the CDR3 end, the germline J gene is used to fill in that end. The CDR3 is 16 amino acids. V was clipped by 1 base and J by 3 bases; unmatched bases: 6. The germline gives CDR1 SGHSN, CDR2 HYEKVE.

This clone occurred a few times. Any gene name here is a mouse gene name. The sequence runs out 1 residue before the end of the CDR3; the remainder is reconstructed from the germline J gene. This chain links TRBV26 with TRBJ2-7; 7 bases align to TRBD1. The J segment lost 5 bases and the V segment lost 4 bases, leaving 2 bases of the junction unmatched. Germline loops: CDR1 KGHPV, CDR2 FQNQEV (reference sequence). The CDR3 runs 12 residues. Partial CDR3 DNA: TGTGCCAGCAGTCGGCAGGGGGATGAACAGTAC. Amino acid sequence: CASSRQGDEQY. The whole CDR3 reads CASSRQGDEQYF.

Remarks on this clone: Gene and germline names: mouse. The CDR3 end is not reached by the read, which stops 1 residue before it; the germline J gene fills it in. The chain joins TRBV17 to TRBJ2-7, with TRBD1 identical over 8 bases. Germline V gene sequence: CDR1 MNHDT, CDR2 YYDKIL. The V segment lost 2 bases and the J segment 7 bases; nucleotides outside the gene matches: 4. The CDR3 covers 13 residues. Partial CDR3 DNA: TGTGCTAGCAGTAGACAGGGGGCGGAGGAACAGTAC. Its protein product is CASSRQGAEEQY. The complete CDR3 sequence is CASSRQGAEEQYF.

For this clone: Gene names and germline refer to mouse. Read coverage stops 1 residue before the CDR3 terminus; the germline J gene supplies the remainder. This CDR3 is also generated by other DNA sequences in the sample. The chain employs TRBV26 and TRBJ1-6; D not certain. TRBJ1-6 is an open reading frame whose function is uncertain. CDR3 size: 13 residues. The V end lost 4 bases, the J end lost 3 bases, and 4 bases lay between the germline ends. Germline CDR1 and CDR2: KGHPV and FQNQEV (reference sequence). The sequenced part of the CDR3 DNA is TGTGCCAGCAGTCCCAGCTATAATTCGCCCCTCTAC. The encoded protein is CASSPSYNSPLY. The full CDR3 protein is CASSPSYNSPLYF.

Concerning this clone itself: Gene names are the mouse ones. The read gets to within 1 residue of the CDR3 end, and the germline J gene fills in the rest. The chain couples TRBV1 to TRBJ1-6; the D gene is possibly TRBD1 (5 bases). TRBJ1-6 is given ORF status, its function remaining uncertain. Trimming left V 3 bases short and J 5 bases short, with 11 bases between. Looked up from germline, CDR1 is NSQYPW and CDR2 is LRSPGD (reference sequence). The CDR3 is 15 amino acids. CDR3: CTCSATQGDNSPLYF. CDR3 DNA (partial): TGCACCTGCAGTGCTACCCAGGGAGATAATTCGCCCCTCTAC.

This clone appeared a few times. The germline and genes are mouse ones. Read coverage stops 1 residue before the CDR3 terminus; the germline J gene supplies the remainder. The V and J genes are TRBV26 and TRBJ1-6, with D possibly TRBD1 on 6 matching bases. TRBJ1-6 carries the ORF label, with uncertain function. Per the germline V gene, CDR1 is KGHPV and CDR2 is FQNQEV (reference sequence). This CDR3 is 13 amino acids long. V was pared by 6 bases and J by 7 bases, with 10 bases between. Incomplete CDR3 DNA: TGTGCCAGCAGCCGAGGGGGGAATTCGCCCCTCTAC. Residues: CASSRGGNSPLY. The whole CDR3 protein reads CASSRGGNSPLYF.

The table lists this clone with a few counts. The listed genes are named as in mouse. Partial CDR3 DNA: TGTGCCAGCAGCTTACCAGGGCTCTATGAACAGTAC. Translating gives CASSLPGLYEQY. The CDR3 in its entirety is CASSLPGLYEQYF. The chain joins TRBV3 to TRBJ2-7, with D possibly matching TRBD1 (5 bases). The read halts 1 residue ahead of the CDR3 end, with the missing end drawn from the germline J gene. CDR1 is SNHLY and CDR2 is FYNGKV in the germline V gene (reference sequence). This CDR3 contains 13 residues. Trimming cost V 2 bases and J 3 bases, with 8 bases left between them.

In the case of this clone: Mouse names are used for the genes. The read comes to an end 1 residue before the CDR3 does, leaving the germline J gene to fill in the end. This chain connects TRBV3 to TRBJ2-3; perhaps TRBD1 as D (5 bases). CDR3 length: 13 residues. V was trimmed by 5 bases and J by 1 base, leaving 7 bases between them. Germline CDR1 is SNHLY and CDR2 is FYNGKV (reference sequence). CDR3 protein: CASSQGGAETLYF. The sequenced CDR3 bases are TGTGCCAGCAGCCAGGGTGGTGCAGAAACGCTGTAT.

A word on this clone: The genes and germline here are from mouse. The sequenced fragment ends 1 residue before the CDR3 boundary, so the rest is inferred from the germline J gene. This sequence joins TRBV26 and TRBJ2-7, with a tentative D call TRBD1 (7 bases). Germline V lookup: CDR1 KGHPV, CDR2 FQNQEV (reference sequence). Trimming pared 4 bases from V and 3 bases from J, leaving 10 bases between. There are 13 residues in the CDR3. The covered CDR3 bases are TGTGCCAGCAGTCAGGGGGCCCTCTATGAACAGTAC. Protein sequence: CASSQGALYEQY. The full CDR3 protein reads CASSQGALYEQYF.

For this clone: Here the gene names and germline are mouse. The read terminates 1 residue ahead of where the CDR3 ends, so the germline J gene completes it. The chain links TRBV13-1 to TRBJ2-5, with 9 bases fitting TRBD1. The CDR3 loop spans 14 amino acids. V dropped 2 bases and J dropped 4; count of bases not matched to a gene: 2. Germline V lookup: CDR1 NSHNY, CDR2 SYGAGN. CDR3 sequence: CASSEGTGKDTQYF. The covered CDR3 bases are TGTGCCAGCAGTGAAGGGACAGGGAAAGACACCCAGTAC.

For this clone: The genes are named according to mouse. The read gets to within 1 residue of the CDR3 end, and the germline J gene fills in the rest. The chain is built from TRBV26 and TRBJ2-2; a possible D gene is TRBD1 (5 bases). CDR3 size: 14 residues. Germline values: CDR1 KGHPV, CDR2 FQNQEV (reference sequence). V gave up 4 bases and J gave up 0 bases, with 6 bases separating them. CDR3 residues: CASSPTANTGQLYF. CDR3 DNA, as far as it was read: TGTGCCAGCAGTCCGACAGCAAACACCGGGCAGCTCTAC.

Note on this clone: The germline and genes are mouse ones. The sequence runs out 1 residue before the end of the CDR3; the remainder is reconstructed from the germline J gene. This chain joins TRBV26 and TRBJ2-7; 12 positions agree with TRBD1. Germline CDR1 reads KGHPV; CDR2 reads FQNQEV (reference sequence). The CDR3 is 13 amino acids. V lost 6 bases, J lost 6 bases, and 3 bases stayed unmatched. The CDR3 sequence is CASSRDRGPEQYF. Incomplete CDR3 DNA: TGTGCCAGCAGCCGGGACAGGGGGCCTGAACAGTAC. The full variable domain, completed using reference TRBV26 and TRBJ2-7, is NSKVIQTPRYLVKGQGQKAKMRCIPEKGHPVVFWYQQNKNNEFKFLINFQNQEVLQQIDMTEKRFSAECPSNSPCSLEIQSSEAGDSALYLCASSRDRGPEQYFGPGTRLTVL.

This clone was detected only a few times. Mouse gene names and germline throughout. The read terminates 1 residue before the CDR3 end, so the remaining end is supplied by the germline J gene. The gene calls are TRBV3 and TRBJ2-7; 10 nucleotides match TRBD2. Germline V gene lookup returns CDR1 SNHLY and CDR2 FYNGKV (reference sequence). After removal of 5 bases from V and 4 bases from J, the junction contained 5 bases not matched to a gene. The CDR3 has 14 residues. This chain's CDR3 is CASSPWGGAYEQYF. CDR3 bases read: TGTGCCAGCAGCCCCTGGGGGGGCGCATATGAACAGTAC.

With respect to this clone: Genes and germline are mouse. The read finishes 1 residue shy of the CDR3 end, and the germline J gene is used to complete it. The chain employs TRBV26 and TRBJ2-7, with 12 bases aligning to TRBD2. The CDR3 sequence is 16 residues long. V was pared by 6 bases and J by 1 base, with 7 bases of the junction left unmatched. The germline gives CDR1 KGHPV, CDR2 FQNQEV (reference sequence). The CDR3 loop is CASSQGTGGRSYEQYF. Partial CDR3 DNA: TGTGCCAGCAGCCAAGGGACTGGGGGGAGGTCCTATGAACAGTAC.

As regards this clone: The gene names given are mouse names. The read terminates 1 residue ahead of where the CDR3 ends, so the germline J gene completes it. The V and J genes are TRBV16 and TRBJ2-1; 7 bases line up with TRBD1. Germline lookup yields CDR1 SGHSA and CDR2 FRNQAP. V lost 5 bases and J lost 3; bases outside the gene matches: 7. The CDR3 has 15 residues. The CDR3 bases that were read are TGTGCAAGCAGCGCCTCACAGGGGATCTATGCTGAGCAGTTC. This sequence encodes CASSASQGIYAEQF. The entire CDR3 protein is CASSASQGIYAEQFF.

This clone was counted a few times. The genes and germline here are from mouse. The CDR3 end lies 1 residue beyond the end of the read and is filled in from the germline J gene. The J gene is TRBJ2-1, the V gene TRBV16; 10 bases align to TRBD1. The junction had 2 bases not matched to a gene; V was cut back by 3 bases and J by 6 bases. CDR1 and CDR2 (germline): SGHSA, FRNQAP. CDR3 length: 14 amino acids. The sequenced CDR3 bases are TGTGCAAGCAGCTTTAGGACAGGGGGTGCTGAGCAGTTC. This codes for CASSFRTGGAEQF. The whole CDR3 sequence reads CASSFRTGGAEQFF.

A note on this clone: All gene names here are mouse names. The read finishes 1 residue shy of the CDR3 end, and the germline J gene is used to complete it. The chain joins TRBV26 to TRBJ2-3, with D perhaps matching TRBD1 (6 bases). Trimming stripped 4 bases from V and 3 bases from J, with 8 bases between. Looked up from germline, CDR1 is KGHPV and CDR2 is FQNQEV (reference sequence). This CDR3 spans 13 amino acids. CDR3 protein: CASSPGTAETLYF. The CDR3 bases that were read are TGTGCCAGCAGTCCAGGGACAGCAGAAACGCTGTAT.

Points on this clone: Gene names are mouse gene names. The CDR3 end lies 1 residue beyond the end of the read and is filled in from the germline J gene. V and J are TRBV13-3 and TRBJ2-1; D is perhaps TRBD1 or TRBD2 (7 bases each). Germline CDR1 and CDR2: NNHDY and SYVADS. The CDR3 length is 12 residues. V was pared by 8 bases and J by 5 bases, with 11 bases between. The CDR3 loop reads CASQGGDAEQFF. The sequenced CDR3 bases are TGTGCCAGTCAGGGGGGGGATGCTGAGCAGTTC.

This clone was counted only a few times. The genes and germline here are from mouse. Read data end 1 residue before the CDR3 end; the end is taken from the germline J gene. This chain uses TRBV26 with TRBJ2-7; D is possibly TRBD2 (7 bases). V lost 3 bases and J 7 bases, leaving 13 bases between the germline ends. CDR3 length: 13 amino acids. Looked up from germline, CDR1 is KGHPV and CDR2 is FQNQEV (reference sequence). CDR3 sequence: CASSLFGGREQYF. The covered CDR3 bases are TGTGCCAGCAGTCTATTCGGGGGGCGAGAACAGTAC.